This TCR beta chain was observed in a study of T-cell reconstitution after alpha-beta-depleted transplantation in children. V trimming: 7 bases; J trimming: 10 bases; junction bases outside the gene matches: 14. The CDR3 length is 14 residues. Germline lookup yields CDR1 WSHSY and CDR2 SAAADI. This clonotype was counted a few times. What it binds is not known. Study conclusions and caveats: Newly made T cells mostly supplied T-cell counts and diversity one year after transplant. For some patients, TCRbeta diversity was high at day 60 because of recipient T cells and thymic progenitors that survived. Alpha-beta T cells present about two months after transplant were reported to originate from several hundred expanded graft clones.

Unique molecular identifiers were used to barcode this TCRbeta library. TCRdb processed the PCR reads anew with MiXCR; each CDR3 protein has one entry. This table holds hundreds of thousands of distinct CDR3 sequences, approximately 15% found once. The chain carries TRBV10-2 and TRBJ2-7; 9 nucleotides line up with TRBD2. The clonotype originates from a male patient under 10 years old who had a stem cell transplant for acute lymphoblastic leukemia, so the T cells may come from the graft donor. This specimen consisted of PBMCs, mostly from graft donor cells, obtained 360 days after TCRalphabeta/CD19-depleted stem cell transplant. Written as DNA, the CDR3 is TGCGCCAGCAAGGAACCGGGACTAGCTAACCCTCAGTACTTC. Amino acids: CASKEPGLANPQYF.